Below are 7 T cell receptor beta chains sequenced from a single sample in a study of blood T cell repertoires in COVID-19 (dated by TCRdb to the early 2020s). Library preparation was by the immunoSEQ multiplex PCR assay. The table comes from immuneACCESS by way of TCRdb, which keeps in-frame sequences with V and J called. Part of the clones is missing from these tables; in studies checked, under half for an unresolved V gene and the rest for unknown reasons. This sample lists about 89,000 clones; 88% were detected once. The ten largest clones capture over 0.35% of the sample. Sample: peripheral blood. The source is a man aged 55 to 70 with acute or convalescent COVID-19.

V usage is TRBV15 and J usage is TRBJ2-7; TRBD1 might be the D (6 bases). The CDR3 is 14 residues long. Trimming took off 2 bases at V and 2 bases at J, with 10 bases between the two ends. Germline V gene sequence: CDR1 LNHNV, CDR2 YYDKDF (reference sequence). The CDR3: CATSRRTAAYEQYF. CDR3 sequence (DNA): TGTGCCACCAGCAGAAGGACAGCAGCCTACGAGCAGTACTTC.

V and J are TRBV7-6 and TRBJ2-2; 8 nucleotides align to TRBD1. Germline V gives CDR1 SGHVS, CDR2 FNYEAQ. V lost 1 base, J lost 6 bases, and 4 bases stayed unmatched. The length of the CDR3 is 15 residues. The CDR3 here is CASSLGQGSAGELFF. The CDR3 nucleotides are TGTGCCAGCAGCTTAGGACAGGGGAGTGCCGGGGAGCTGTTTTTT.

V and J are TRBV21-1 and TRBJ2-3; TRBD2 is the table's D call, not checked against the DNA. TRBV21-1 is reported as a pseudogene. The CDR3 runs to 20 residues. DNA of the CDR3: TGTGCCAGCAGCAAAGCGGGACTAGGGCACAGCACGGGCCTGGTTTATACGCAGTATTTT. Residues: CASSKAGLGHSTGLVYTQYF.

V gene TRBV29-1 combines with J gene TRBJ2-2; 15 nucleotides match TRBD2. Germline V CDR1 and CDR2: SQVTM, ANQGSEA. The CDR3 is 17 amino acids. With 6 bases clipped from V and 6 bases from J, the junction kept 11 bases outside the gene matches. For the CDR3, the DNA is TGCAGCGTCGGACTAGCGGGAGGGCCAGGGCAGGCCGGGGAGCTGTTTTTT. It is translated as CSVGLAGGPGQAGELFF.

The chain joins TRBV25-1 to TRBJ2-5; the D is unclear. V shed 6 bases and J shed 5 bases, with 13 bases lying between them. Germline V gene sequence: CDR1 MGHDK, CDR2 SYGVNS. CDR3 length: 13 residues. The CDR3 DNA is TGTGCCAGCAGAGACACCAACGGTGAGACCCAGTACTTC. Protein product: CASRDTNGETQYF.

This chain joins TRBV9 and TRBJ2-1; TRBD2 matches at 8 bases. Germline CDR1 and CDR2: SGDLS and YYNGEE. The CDR3 is 16 amino acids. V shed 3 bases, J shed 6 bases, and the junction held 11 bases outside the gene matches. The CDR3 protein is CASSAPGTSLINEQFF. The CDR3 DNA is TGTGCCAGCAGCGCCCCCGGGACTAGTCTGATCAATGAGCAGTTCTTC.

The chain joins TRBV23-1 to TRBJ2-1; D might be TRBD2 (7 bases). TRBV23-1 is recorded as an ORF, its role being uncertain. This CDR3 contains 14 residues. With 4 bases removed from V and 6 bases from J, the gap between germline ends came to 13 bases. The CDR3 sequence is CASSRRGRVNEQFF. The CDR3 nucleotides read TGCGCCAGCAGTCGGCGGGGGCGGGTCAATGAGCAGTTCTTC.